The 10 T cell receptor beta chains below were found in one sample sequenced in a study of shared clonotypes between healthy human individuals. Sequenced by immunoSEQ multiplex PCR; TCRdb stores in-frame clones only, minus some. The sample lists over 750,000 clones; about 96% were seen once. CD45RO-negative CD8 cells positively selected for CCR7 made up the naive population, which excluded terminally differentiated effector memory CD45RA+ cells. Sequencing was performed on naive CD8+ T cells sorted from blood. These receptors came from a man aged 25-45 years in good health.

The J gene is TRBJ2-5, the V gene TRBV7-2; 10 nucleotides match TRBD1. The DNA matches TRBJ2-7 better at its end, which makes the J call doubtful. Germline CDR1 reads SGHTA; CDR2 reads FQGNSA. This CDR3 has 16 residues. This CDR3 reads CASSAGRDRGPYEQYF. The CDR3 bases are TGTGCCAGCAGCGCCGGCCGGGACAGGGGCCCATACGAGCAGTACTTC.

V is TRBV2 and J is TRBJ2-3; D is unclear. The CDR3 covers 14 residues. Germline-derived CDR1 and CDR2 are SNHLY and FYNNEI. The germline V and J ends were trimmed by 10 bases and 0 bases, with 14 bases remaining between them. The CDR3 nucleotides read TGTGCCATCTTCTCCCCACTTAGCACAGATACGCAGTATTTT. Translating it yields CAIFSPLSTDTQYF.

V is TRBV7-9 and J is TRBJ2-7; D not certain. V was cut by 0 bases and J by 1 base, with 7 bases left in between. This CDR3 contains 14 residues. From germline, CDR1 is SEHNR and CDR2 FQNEAQ (reference sequence). CDR3 nucleotides: TGTGCCAGCAGCTTAGCTTCCGCGTCCTACGAGCAGTACTTC. It encodes CASSLASASYEQYF.

The V gene is TRBV5-4, the J gene TRBJ1-1, with TRBD1 as a possible D gene (5 bases). CDR1 and CDR2 (germline): SGHNT, YYREEE (reference sequence). V was shortened by 4 bases and J by 7 bases, with 17 bases between the two germline ends. CDR3 size: 14 residues. The CDR3 is CASSPAPGTDEAFF. The CDR3 region has the DNA TGTGCCAGCAGCCCCGCCCCCGGGACGGATGAAGCTTTCTTT.

The chain joins TRBV7-6 to TRBJ2-2; D not certain. Germline CDR1 is SGHVS and CDR2 is FNYEAQ. V shed 0 bases and J shed 3 bases, with 5 bases lying between them. The CDR3 is made up of 14 amino acids. CDR3 sequence: CASSLAAYTGELFF. CDR3 bases: TGTGCCAGCAGCTTAGCCGCCTACACCGGGGAGCTGTTTTTT.

V usage is TRBV10-2 and J usage is TRBJ2-7; TRBD2 might be the D (5 bases). Between the trimmed V and J ends, which lost 4 bases and 4 bases, there was a span of 8 bases. Per germline, CDR1 WSHSY and CDR2 SAAADI. The CDR3 is 12 residues long. CDR3: CASSGTVYEQYF. The CDR3 DNA reads TGCGCCAGCAGTGGGACTGTTTACGAGCAGTACTTC.

Here the CDR3 reads CASSFGDRGIMNTEAFF. DNA of the CDR3: TGCGCCAGCAGCTTTGGGGACAGGGGAATCATGAACACTGAAGCTTTCTTT. This rearrangement joins TRBV5-1 to TRBJ1-1; 10 bases map to TRBD1. In germline, CDR1 is SGHRS, CDR2 YFSETQ. CDR3 size: 17 residues. V was pared by 2 bases and J by 0 bases, with 7 bases of the junction left unmatched.

The J gene is TRBJ2-3, the V gene TRBV28; D not resolved. V was pared by 5 bases and J by 0 bases, with 12 bases between. The CDR3 runs to 15 residues. CDR1 is MDHEN and CDR2 is SYDVKM in the germline V gene. For the CDR3, the DNA is TGTGCCAGCAGTCCTGAAACCTCTAGCACAGATACGCAGTATTTT. This encodes CASSPETSSTDTQYF.

This clone has only one observation. The rearrangement links TRBV9 to TRBJ2-7; TRBD2 is a possible D gene (5 bases). The length of the CDR3 is 15 residues. V was trimmed by 0 bases and J by 5 bases, leaving 15 bases between them. Germline V CDR1 and CDR2: SGDLS, YYNGEE. The CDR3 sequence: CASSVGAALGDEQYF. CDR3 sequence (DNA): TGTGCCAGCAGCGTAGGGGCAGCGCTCGGGGACGAGCAGTACTTC.

The gene calls are TRBV7-8 and TRBJ2-1; 8 bases are a match to TRBD1. Germline trimming cut 1 base from V and 5 bases from J; bases unmatched to any gene: 7. CDR3 size: 16 residues. Germline values: CDR1 SGHVS, CDR2 FQNEAQ. CDR3 residues: CASSLVAGTGDNEQFF. CDR3 DNA sequence: TGTGCCAGCAGCTTAGTAGCTGGGACAGGAGACAATGAGCAGTTCTTC.